This is a list of T cell receptor beta chains from one sample in a study of T cell repertoires in aging, cancer and after chemotherapy. MiXCR was run by TCRdb on the multiplex PCR reads, yielding one entry per CDR3 protein. The data show approximately 6,600 distinct CDR3 sequences, around 30% seen once. The sample consisted of blood. These receptors were obtained from a human donor with a blood cancer. The donor label of this sample is uncertain. Each CDR3 is given with its conserved first and last residue. The order of the fields is J gene, V gene, CDR3 protein.

>TRBJ1-2|TRBV13
CASSFGQGFHGYTF
>TRBJ2-1|TRBV6-5
CASRTWENEQFF
>TRBJ2-7|TRBV27
CASSFRGQGHKQYF
>TRBJ2-2|TRBV5-4
CASSLRTAASTGELFF
>TRBJ1-2|TRBV19
CASSISAASSYTF
>TRBJ2-1|TRBV12-3/TRBV12-4
CASSTSWGLAGGRNEQFF
>TRBJ1-3|TRBV15
CATSRVGVTDTIYF
>TRBJ2-1|TRBV29-1
CVLSSYNEQFF
>TRBJ1-1|TRBV29-1
CSVDTRLGTEAFF
>TRBJ2-7|TRBV6-2/TRBV6-3
CASSARGGSYEQYF
>TRBJ1-3|TRBV20-1
CSARDASGSKGNTIYF
>TRBJ1-2|TRBV27
CASSLNTGLYGYTF
>TRBJ2-5|TRBV6-5
CASESQGAFQETQYF
>TRBJ2-3|TRBV4-2
CASSQVVGDTQYF
>TRBJ2-3|TRBV29-1
CSVEALAGVLDTQYF
>TRBJ1-2|TRBV20-1
CSASRQEGKGYTF
>TRBJ1-1|TRBV7-9
CASSFMVETFF
>TRBJ2-2|TRBV5-1
CASSLAPDRAGGELFF
>TRBJ2-4|TRBV12-3/TRBV12-4
CASSGQGRNIQYF
>TRBJ1-3|TRBV6-5
CASSRQGQYSGKTIYF
>TRBJ1-4|TRBV6-2/TRBV6-3
CASSYRPEGKLFF
>TRBJ1-2|TRBV6-2/TRBV6-3
CASRGGTGYGYTF
>TRBJ1-3|TRBV5-4
CASSLGGNTIYF
>TRBJ1-1|TRBV19
CASSVRGAKAFF
>TRBJ1-5|TRBV6-4
CASSDSVNQPQHF
>TRBJ2-1|TRBV7-2
CASSLGLAGGKQFF
>TRBJ1-2|TRBV5-6
CASRGDSRTNYGYTF
>TRBJ2-2|TRBV24-1
CATSDRKWGSGTGELFF
>TRBJ2-2|TRBV12-3/TRBV12-4
CASSLARGTGELFF
>TRBJ1-2|TRBV20-1
CSARSRENYGYTF
>TRBJ2-4|TRBV19
CASRRQGQENIQYF
>TRBJ1-1|TRBV27
CASSLSSLRGLGVAFF
>TRBJ1-2|TRBV5-4
CASSPRRTANYGYTF
>TRBJ1-5|TRBV5-6
CASSSWARGHPQHF
>TRBJ2-1|TRBV27
CASSSPGLAVYEQFF
>TRBJ1-3|TRBV5-1
CASSYQGTTGNTIYF
>TRBJ1-2|TRBV29-1
CSVEDPGQGEKADYGYTF
>TRBJ1-3|TRBV10-3
CAISGTGTSGNTIYF
>TRBJ1-1|TRBV6-4
CASSASGLNTEAFF
>TRBJ2-6|TRBV6-5
CASSSTGGAISTGANVLTF
>TRBJ2-5|TRBV7-6
CASSLAPPGTAQETQYF
>TRBJ2-5|TRBV12-3/TRBV12-4
CASSLGASGGSQETQYF
>TRBJ2-1|TRBV27
CASSNGGDSYNEQFF
>TRBJ1-1|TRBV29-1
CSARDSGLFF
>TRBJ2-2|TRBV15
CATSRGAPGQGNTGELFF
>TRBJ1-4|TRBV6-5
CASSYSVQGWNEKLFF
>TRBJ2-7|TRBV29-1
CSVESAINYEQYF
>TRBJ2-7|TRBV19
CASWDGSYEQYF